The next 6 T cell receptor beta chains were all read from a single sample in a study of cytomegalovirus exposure and HLA in healthy donors. PCR employed 60 Vbeta and 13 Jbeta primers. Data came from immunoSEQ multiplex PCR; TCRdb stores just in-frame clones and leaves some out. This sample has about 120,000 clones; 75% to 90% occur once, and the top ten carry approximately 9%. The sequencing sample was made of PBMCs. The receptors stem from a man younger than 40 in good health and CMV-seropositive.

This rearrangement joins TRBV5-6 to TRBJ2-5, with D maybe TRBD2 (6 bases). The V gene lost 5 bases and the J gene lost 4 bases, with 12 bases spanning the gap. CDR1 and CDR2 (germline): SGHDT, YYEEEE. The CDR3 extends over 13 amino acids. The CDR3 DNA follows: TGTGCCAGCAGACGACTAGTTCTAGAGACCCAGTACTTC. Protein: CASRRLVLETQYF. Variable domain in full (rest from reference TRBV5-6 and TRBJ2-5): DAGVTQSPTHLIKTRGQQVTLRCSPKSGHDTVSWYQQALGQGPQFIFQYYEEEERQRGNFPDRFSGHQFPNYSSELNVNALLLGDSALYLCASRRLVLETQYFGPGTRLLVL.

This chain connects TRBV6-5 to TRBJ1-6, with 8 bases identical to TRBD1. The CDR3 runs to 13 residues. Trimming at V came to 6 bases and at J to 6 bases, leaving 1 base not matched to a gene. Germline V gene lookup returns CDR1 MNHEY and CDR2 SVGAGI. CDR3: CASRTGVNSPLHF. CDR3 in DNA: TGTGCCAGCAGGACAGGGGTTAATTCACCCCTCCACTTT.

The CDR3 DNA reads TGTGCCAGCAGCTTGGGGGCGTACGAGCAGTACTTC. The encoded protein is CASSLGAYEQYF. The chain carries TRBV5-5 and TRBJ2-7; D gene unclear. Trimming pared 0 bases from V and 4 bases from J, leaving 5 bases between. Per germline, CDR1 SGHKS and CDR2 YYEKEE (reference sequence). The CDR3 extends over 12 amino acids.

The chain carries TRBV14 and TRBJ1-3, with 7 bases fitting TRBD1. The CDR3 has 13 amino acids. CDR1 is SGHDN and CDR2 is FVKESK in the germline V gene. With V trimmed by 4 bases and J by 8 bases, 5 bases remained unmatched. The CDR3 DNA reads as TGTGCCAGCAGCCCGACAGGGACTTACACCATATATTTT. Encoded protein: CASSPTGTYTIYF.

The J gene is TRBJ1-2, the V gene TRBV27, with 10 positions matching TRBD1. The V segment lost 0 bases and the J segment 8 bases; nucleotides outside the gene matches: 6. The CDR3 is 15 amino acids. CDR1 and CDR2 (germline): MNHEY, SMNVEV (reference sequence). The CDR3 region has the DNA TGTGCCAGCAGTTTATCTACCGGACAGGGGGTCGGCTACACCTTC. It is translated as CASSLSTGQGVGYTF.

The V call is TRBV5-1, the J call TRBJ2-7; perhaps TRBD2 as D (5 bases). Germline values: CDR1 SGHRS, CDR2 YFSETQ. The CDR3 covers 13 residues. The V end was cut by 2 bases, the J end by 4 bases, with 10 bases between. The CDR3 nucleotides are TGCGCCAGCAGCTTAAGGACTGGGTACGAGCAGTACTTC. Protein sequence: CASSLRTGYEQYF.